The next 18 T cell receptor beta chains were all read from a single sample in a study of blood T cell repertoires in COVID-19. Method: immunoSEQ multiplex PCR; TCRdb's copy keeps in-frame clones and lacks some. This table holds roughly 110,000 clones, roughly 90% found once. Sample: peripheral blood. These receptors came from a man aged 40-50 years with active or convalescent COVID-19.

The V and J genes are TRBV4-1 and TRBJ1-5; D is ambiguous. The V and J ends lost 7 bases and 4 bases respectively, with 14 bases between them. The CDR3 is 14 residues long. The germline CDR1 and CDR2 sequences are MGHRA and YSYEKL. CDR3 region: CASNPRLINQPQHF. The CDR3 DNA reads TGCGCCAGCAACCCGCGGCTTATAAATCAGCCCCAGCATTTT.

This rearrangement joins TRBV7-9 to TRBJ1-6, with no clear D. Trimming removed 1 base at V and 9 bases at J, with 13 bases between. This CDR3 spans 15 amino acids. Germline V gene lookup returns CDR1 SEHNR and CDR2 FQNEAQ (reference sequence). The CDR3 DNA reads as TGTGCCAGCAGCTTAGATCTGGGCGAGGGTTCACCCCTCCACTTT. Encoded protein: CASSLDLGEGSPLHF.

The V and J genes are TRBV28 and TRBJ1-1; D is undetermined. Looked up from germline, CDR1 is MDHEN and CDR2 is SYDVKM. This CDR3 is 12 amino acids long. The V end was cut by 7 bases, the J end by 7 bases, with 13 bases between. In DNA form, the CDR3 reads TGTGCCAGCACCCCCGGGAGGGTTGAAGCTTTCTTT. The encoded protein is CASTPGRVEAFF.

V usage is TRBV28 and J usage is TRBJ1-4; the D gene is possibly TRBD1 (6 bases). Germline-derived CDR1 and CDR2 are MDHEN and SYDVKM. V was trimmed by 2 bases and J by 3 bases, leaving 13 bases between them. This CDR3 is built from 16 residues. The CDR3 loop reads CASSLVGGPANEKLFF. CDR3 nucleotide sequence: TGTGCCAGCAGTTTAGTGGGGGGGCCGGCTAATGAAAAACTGTTTTTT.

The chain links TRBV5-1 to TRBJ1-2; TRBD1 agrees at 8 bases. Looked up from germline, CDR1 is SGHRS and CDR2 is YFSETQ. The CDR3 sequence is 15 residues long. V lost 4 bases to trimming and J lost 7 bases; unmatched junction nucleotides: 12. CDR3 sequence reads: CASSHGTGWTGGYTF. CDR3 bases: TGCGCCAGCAGCCACGGGACAGGATGGACGGGTGGCTACACCTTC.

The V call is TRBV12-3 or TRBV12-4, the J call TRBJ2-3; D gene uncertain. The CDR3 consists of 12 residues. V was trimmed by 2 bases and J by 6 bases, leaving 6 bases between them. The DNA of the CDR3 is TGTGCCAGCAGTTTAAGGCGGGATACGCAGTATTTT. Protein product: CASSLRRDTQYF.

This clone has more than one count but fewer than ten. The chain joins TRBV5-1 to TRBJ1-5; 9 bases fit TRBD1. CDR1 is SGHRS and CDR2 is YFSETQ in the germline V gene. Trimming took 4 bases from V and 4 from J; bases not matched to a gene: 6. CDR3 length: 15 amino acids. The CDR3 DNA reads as TGCGCCAGCAGCCCGGGACAGGGCGGTAATCAGCCCCAGCATTTT. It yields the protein CASSPGQGGNQPQHF.

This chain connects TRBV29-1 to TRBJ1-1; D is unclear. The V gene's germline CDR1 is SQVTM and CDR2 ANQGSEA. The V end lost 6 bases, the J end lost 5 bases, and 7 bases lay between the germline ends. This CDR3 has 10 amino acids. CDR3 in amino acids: CSVAQTEAFF. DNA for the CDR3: TGCAGCGTAGCCCAAACTGAAGCTTTCTTT.

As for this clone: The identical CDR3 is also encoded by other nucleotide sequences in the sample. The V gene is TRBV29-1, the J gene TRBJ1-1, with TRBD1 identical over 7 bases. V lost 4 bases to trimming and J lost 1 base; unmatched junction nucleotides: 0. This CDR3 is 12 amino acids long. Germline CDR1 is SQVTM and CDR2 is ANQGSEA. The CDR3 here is CSVGQGNTEAFF. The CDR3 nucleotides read TGCAGCGTTGGACAGGGGAACACTGAAGCTTTCTTT.

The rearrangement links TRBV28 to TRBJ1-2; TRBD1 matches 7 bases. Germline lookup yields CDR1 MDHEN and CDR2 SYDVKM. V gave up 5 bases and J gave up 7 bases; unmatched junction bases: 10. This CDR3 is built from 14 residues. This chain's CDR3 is CASSTHRGRGGYTF. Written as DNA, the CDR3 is TGTGCCAGCAGTACTCACAGGGGAAGGGGTGGCTACACCTTC.

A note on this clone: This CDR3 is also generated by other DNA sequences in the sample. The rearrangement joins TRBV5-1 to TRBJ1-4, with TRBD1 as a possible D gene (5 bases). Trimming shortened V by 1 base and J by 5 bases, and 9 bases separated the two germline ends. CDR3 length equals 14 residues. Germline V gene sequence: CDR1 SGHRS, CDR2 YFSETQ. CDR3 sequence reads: CASSLTGYNEKLFF. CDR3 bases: TGCGCCAGCAGCTTGACAGGCTACAATGAAAAACTGTTTTTT.

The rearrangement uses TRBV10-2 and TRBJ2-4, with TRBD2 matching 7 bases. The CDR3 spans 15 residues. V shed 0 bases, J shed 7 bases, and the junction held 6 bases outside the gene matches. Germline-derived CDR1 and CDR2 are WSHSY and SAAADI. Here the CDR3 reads CASSESNWGGNIQYF. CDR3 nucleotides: TGCGCCAGCAGTGAGTCGAACTGGGGAGGGAACATTCAGTACTTC.

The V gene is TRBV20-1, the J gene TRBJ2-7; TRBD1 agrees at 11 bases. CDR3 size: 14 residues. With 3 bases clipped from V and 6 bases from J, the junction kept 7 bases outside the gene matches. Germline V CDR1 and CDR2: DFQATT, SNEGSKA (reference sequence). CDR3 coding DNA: TGCAGTGCTAGTGGACAGGGGGCGGGTGGCGAGCAGTACTTC. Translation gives CSASGQGAGGEQYF.

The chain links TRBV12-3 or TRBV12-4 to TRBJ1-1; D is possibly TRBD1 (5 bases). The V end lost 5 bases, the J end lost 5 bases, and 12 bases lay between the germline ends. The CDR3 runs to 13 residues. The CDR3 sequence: CASSPYRFTEAFF. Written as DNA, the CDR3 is TGTGCCAGCAGTCCCTACAGGTTTACTGAAGCTTTCTTT.

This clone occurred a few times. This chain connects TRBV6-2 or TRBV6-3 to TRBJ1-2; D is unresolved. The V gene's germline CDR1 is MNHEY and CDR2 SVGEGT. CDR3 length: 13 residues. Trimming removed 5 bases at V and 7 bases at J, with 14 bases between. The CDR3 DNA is TGTGCCAGCAGTCCCCTATCGGTCCGTGGCTACACCTTC. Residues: CASSPLSVRGYTF.

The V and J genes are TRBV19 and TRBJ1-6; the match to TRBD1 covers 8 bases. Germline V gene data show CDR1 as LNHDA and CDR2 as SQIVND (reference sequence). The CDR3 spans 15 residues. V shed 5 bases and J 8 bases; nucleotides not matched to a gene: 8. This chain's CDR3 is CASSGGQGWDSPLHF. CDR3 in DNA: TGTGCCAGTAGTGGCGGACAGGGATGGGATTCACCCCTCCACTTT.

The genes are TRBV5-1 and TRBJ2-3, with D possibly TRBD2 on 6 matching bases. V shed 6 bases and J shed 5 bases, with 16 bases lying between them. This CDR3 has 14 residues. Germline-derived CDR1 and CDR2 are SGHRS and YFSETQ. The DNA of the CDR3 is TGCGCCAGCACCGGGGCTAGCGTGGGAGATACGCAGTATTTT. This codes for CASTGASVGDTQYF. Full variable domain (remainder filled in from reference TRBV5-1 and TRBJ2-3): KAGVTQTPRYLIKTRGQQVTLSCSPISGHRSVSWYQQTPGQGLQFLFEYFSETQRNKGNFPGRFSGRQFSNSRSEMNVSTLELGDSALYLCASTGASVGDTQYFGPGTRLTVL.

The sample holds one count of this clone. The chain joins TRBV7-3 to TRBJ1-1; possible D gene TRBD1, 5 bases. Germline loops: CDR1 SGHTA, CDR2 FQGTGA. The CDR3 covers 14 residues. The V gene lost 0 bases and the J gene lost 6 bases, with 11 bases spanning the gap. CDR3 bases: TGTGCCAGCAGCTTAACCGACAGTGGCGCTGAAGCTTTCTTT. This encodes CASSLTDSGAEAFF.